Below are 23 T cell receptor beta chains sequenced from a single sample in a study of cytomegalovirus exposure and HLA in healthy donors. Amplification used 60 Vbeta primers and 13 Jbeta primers. Produced via immunoSEQ multiplex PCR; TCRdb's table is partial and in-frame only. This table has about 140,000 clones, around 80% appearing once. Sequencing used PBMCs. The receptors come from a woman in her forties or fifties in good health and CMV-seropositive.

The chain uses TRBV7-9 and TRBJ2-1; TRBD2 matches at 9 bases. V dropped 4 bases and J dropped 12; count of bases not matched to a gene: 13. The CDR3 is made up of 15 amino acids. Germline CDR1 SEHNR, CDR2 FQNEAQ (reference sequence). CDR3 protein: CASSSPGLAGLVQFF. In DNA form, the CDR3 reads TGTGCCAGCAGCTCACCGGGGCTAGCGGGGTTGGTGCAGTTCTTC.

The rearrangement uses TRBV4-1 and TRBJ1-6; possibly TRBD1 for D (5 bases). The germline CDR1 and CDR2 sequences are MGHRA and YSYEKL. CDR3 length: 15 residues. V was shortened by 1 base and J by 8 bases, with 12 bases between the two germline ends. CDR3 DNA: TGCGCCAGCAGCCAAGCGCCGGGAGGGGATTCACCCCTCCACTTT. Protein sequence: CASSQAPGGDSPLHF.

V is TRBV6-4 and J is TRBJ2-3, with 10 positions matching TRBD2. The junction had 2 bases not matched to a gene; V was cut back by 5 bases and J by 3 bases. CDR3 length: 14 residues. The germline V gene encodes CDR1 MRHNA and CDR2 SNTAGT. The CDR3: CASSRGLATDTQYF. DNA for the CDR3: TGTGCCAGCAGTAGGGGACTAGCGACAGATACGCAGTATTTT.

Here the CDR3 DNA reads TGTGCCTGGCAGACAGGATCGTGGGAGCCCCAGCATTTT. It encodes CAWQTGSWEPQHF. V is TRBV30 and J is TRBJ1-5; D is possibly TRBD1 (6 bases). Per germline, CDR1 GTSNPN and CDR2 SVGIG (reference sequence). The ends were cut back, 5 bases at V and 8 bases at J, with 16 bases in the middle. CDR3 length: 13 amino acids.

The rearrangement links TRBV7-8 to TRBJ2-6; 11 positions agree with TRBD1. The V gene end was trimmed by 2 bases and the J gene end by 2 bases; junction bases not matched to a gene: 2. CDR3 length equals 17 residues. CDR1 SGHVS and CDR2 FQNEAQ come from the germline V gene. As DNA, the CDR3 is TGTGCCAGCAGCTTACGGGACAGGGGGGCTGGGGCCAACGTCCTGACTTTC. Translating it yields CASSLRDRGAGANVLTF.

The V and J genes are TRBV28 and TRBJ1-1; 8 bases are a match to TRBD1. The V and J ends lost 5 bases and 2 bases, in that order; junction bases with no gene match: 10. Germline V gene data show CDR1 as MDHEN and CDR2 as SYDVKM. The CDR3 spans 16 residues. The DNA for the CDR3 is TGTGCCAGCAGTATGTTAGGACAGGGCCCAAACACTGAAGCTTTCTTT. Translation gives CASSMLGQGPNTEAFF. Combining the CDR3 with reference TRBV28 and TRBJ1-1 gives the whole variable domain DVKVTQSSRYLVKRTGEKVFLECVQDMDHENMFWYRQDPGLGLRLIYFSYDVKMKEKGDIPEGYSVSREKKERFSLILESASTNQTSMYLCASSMLGQGPNTEAFFGQGTRLTVV.

The V call is TRBV6-4, the J call TRBJ2-6; 10 bases fit TRBD1. Germline assignment: CDR1 MRHNA and CDR2 SNTAGT. This CDR3 has 19 amino acids. V lost 2 bases, J lost 0 bases, and 7 bases stayed unmatched. DNA of the CDR3: TGTGCCAGCAGTGACGGTCTTGGGACAGGGGTCTCTGGGGCCAACGTCCTGACTTTC. Translated: CASSDGLGTGVSGANVLTF.

The rearrangement uses TRBV5-4 and TRBJ1-1; TRBD1 agrees at 8 bases. V lost 3 bases to trimming and J lost 1 base; unmatched junction nucleotides: 2. The CDR3 is 14 residues long. Germline CDR1 reads SGHNT; CDR2 reads YYREEE (reference sequence). The CDR3 sequence: CASSYGQGNTEAFF. The CDR3 DNA reads TGTGCCAGCAGCTATGGACAGGGGAACACTGAAGCTTTCTTT.

The chain recombines TRBV28 with TRBJ2-2; TRBD2 matches at 7 bases. From germline, CDR1 is MDHEN and CDR2 SYDVKM. The CDR3 spans 15 residues. V shed 4 bases and J 6 bases; nucleotides not matched to a gene: 8. The CDR3 DNA is TGTGCCAGCAGTTCTCCAGCGGGGCGACCCGGGGAGCTGTTTTTT. As protein: CASSSPAGRPGELFF.

The rearrangement uses TRBV6-6 and TRBJ2-5, with D unclear. This CDR3 is built from 11 residues. Germline CDR1 MNHNY, CDR2 SVGAGI (reference sequence). In DNA form, the CDR3 reads TGTGCTGTGGCGGAGTCAGAGACCCAGTACTTC. Translated, it gives CAVAESETQYF.

The chain carries TRBV7-3 and TRBJ2-7; a possible D gene is TRBD2 (6 bases). The germline V gene encodes CDR1 SGHTA and CDR2 FQGTGA. This CDR3 spans 14 amino acids. Trimming shortened V by 5 bases and J by 0 bases, and 11 bases separated the two germline ends. The CDR3 DNA is TGTGCCAGCAGCCCGGGACTCGACTCCTACGAGCAGTACTTC. Amino acid sequence: CASSPGLDSYEQYF.

This clone came up once. The rearrangement uses TRBV4-1 and TRBJ1-3, with D perhaps TRBD1 (6 bases). CDR3 length: 17 residues. V was pared by 0 bases and J by 2 bases, with 14 bases between. Per the germline V gene, CDR1 is MGHRA and CDR2 is YSYEKL. For the CDR3, the DNA is TGCGCCAGCAGCCAAGAAGGGTCGGGGGGCGCTGGAAACACCATATATTTT. Translated, it gives CASSQEGSGGAGNTIYF.

This clone was observed a few times. J is TRBJ1-2 and V is TRBV28; D may be TRBD1 (5 bases). This CDR3 has 14 amino acids. Germline V CDR1 and CDR2: MDHEN, SYDVKM. The germline V and J ends were trimmed by 8 bases and 4 bases, with 17 bases remaining between them. The CDR3 sequence: CASGLWGSFYGYTF. As DNA, the CDR3 is TGTGCCAGCGGCCTTTGGGGCTCTTTCTATGGCTACACCTTC.

The chain uses TRBV5-1 and TRBJ2-1, with D tentatively TRBD1 (6 bases). This CDR3 spans 15 amino acids. CDR1 is SGHRS and CDR2 is YFSETQ in the germline V gene. The V and J ends lost 4 bases and 8 bases respectively, with 19 bases between them. In DNA, the CDR3 is TGCGCCAGCAGCGTCTCCGGGACACCTTTTTATGAGCAGTTCTTC. Its protein product is CASSVSGTPFYEQFF.

CDR3 in amino acids: CASIRDSAYEQYF. CDR3 bases: TGTGCCAGCATTCGGGACAGCGCCTACGAGCAGTACTTC. The chain employs TRBV2 and TRBJ2-7; the match to TRBD1 covers 7 bases. The germline V gene encodes CDR1 SNHLY and CDR2 FYNNEI. V lost 7 bases to trimming and J lost 2 bases; unmatched junction nucleotides: 5. There are 13 residues in the CDR3.

This chain joins TRBV4-3 and TRBJ1-2; 8 nucleotides match TRBD1. CDR1 and CDR2 (germline): LGHNA, YSLEER. Germline trimming cut 1 base from V and 8 bases from J; bases unmatched to any gene: 9. The CDR3 length is 15 residues. The CDR3 bases are TGCGCCAGCAGCCAAGGGCGGACAGGGTTCGGGGGCTACACCTTC. This gives the protein CASSQGRTGFGGYTF.

The chain joins TRBV4-1 to TRBJ1-2; maybe TRBD1 (5 bases). Trimming cost V 0 bases and J 4 bases, with 15 bases left between them. The CDR3 totals 16 residues. CDR1 and CDR2 (germline): MGHRA, YSYEKL. The CDR3 is CASSQDLRRGLYGYTF. CDR3 sequence (DNA): TGCGCCAGCAGCCAAGATTTAAGGCGGGGCCTCTATGGCTACACCTTC.

The chain joins TRBV7-6 to TRBJ1-4; D is perhaps TRBD1 (5 bases). V lost 2 bases and J 7 bases, leaving 5 bases between the germline ends. This CDR3 has 12 residues. Germline CDR1 is SGHVS and CDR2 is FNYEAQ. The CDR3 here is CASSLTGEKLFF. CDR3 nucleotide sequence: TGTGCCAGCAGCTTAACAGGTGAAAAACTGTTTTTT.

This rearrangement joins TRBV28 to TRBJ1-6, with D perhaps matching TRBD1 (6 bases). The CDR3 runs to 16 residues. V was trimmed by 2 bases and J by 10 bases, leaving 18 bases between them. Germline V lookup: CDR1 MDHEN, CDR2 SYDVKM. The DNA for the CDR3 is TGTGCCAGCAGTTTAGACGGATTCGGGAGGGGGTCACCCCTCCACTTT. Encoded protein: CASSLDGFGRGSPLHF. The full variable domain, completed using reference TRBV28 and TRBJ1-6, is DVKVTQSSRYLVKRTGEKVFLECVQDMDHENMFWYRQDPGLGLRLIYFSYDVKMKEKGDIPEGYSVSREKKERFSLILESASTNQTSMYLCASSLDGFGRGSPLHFGNGTRLTVT.

The gene calls are TRBV7-2 and TRBJ2-3; 16 nucleotides agree with TRBD2. From germline, CDR1 is SGHTA and CDR2 FQGNSA. This CDR3 has 19 residues. V lost 6 bases to trimming and J lost 0 bases; unmatched junction nucleotides: 9. Here the CDR3 reads CASRPTGTSGGDSTDTQYF. The CDR3 DNA sequence: TGTGCCAGCAGACCCACCGGGACTAGCGGGGGGGACAGCACAGATACGCAGTATTTT.

This rearrangement joins TRBV29-1 to TRBJ2-5; 12 bases are shared with TRBD2. The trim removed 4 bases at V and 2 bases at J, leaving 5 bases unmatched. The V gene's germline CDR1 is SQVTM and CDR2 ANQGSEA. The CDR3 length is 15 residues. CDR3 bases: TGCAGCGTTGTTACTAGCGGGGGGCAACAAGAGACCCAGTACTTC. It codes for CSVVTSGGQQETQYF.

The chain recombines TRBV4-1 with TRBJ1-4, with a weak D call TRBD1 (5 bases). Trimming pared 7 bases from V and 5 bases from J, leaving 17 bases between. This CDR3 is built from 15 residues. Germline V gene sequence: CDR1 MGHRA, CDR2 YSYEKL. CDR3 nucleotide sequence: TGCGCCAGCAACCCCGGGGCGGGGAGGAATGAAAAACTGTTTTTT. This encodes CASNPGAGRNEKLFF.

The chain carries TRBV28 and TRBJ2-7, with 11 bases that match TRBD1. Germline CDR1 and CDR2: MDHEN and SYDVKM. This CDR3 contains 15 residues. V lost 5 bases to trimming and J lost 5 bases; unmatched junction nucleotides: 8. The CDR3 DNA follows: TGTGCCAGCAGTGAGACCGGGACAGGGGGAAACGAGCAGTACTTC. Translating it yields CASSETGTGGNEQYF.